These T cell receptor beta chains were read from a single sample in a study of PD-1 blockade in mismatch repair-deficient tumors. The data were produced by immunoSEQ multiplex PCR, yet TCRdb's version contains in-frame clones alone and is incomplete. The sample yields more than 90,000 clones, about 74% seen once. Sequencing used peripheral blood, obtained approximately 14 months after starting pembrolizumab. The receptor set was obtained from an adult with mismatch repair-deficient cancer. Each CDR3 is given with its conserved first and last residue. D genes are given only for firm matches. Clone size is stated in some rows and not others, as once, few, many or a class when expanded.

d_gene | j_gene | v_gene | abundance | CDR3nt | CDR3aa
NA | TRBJ2-7 | TRBV7-2 | NA | TGTGCCAGCAGCGCCAGCGGCCCCAGGTTGAGGGAGCAGTACTTC | CASSASGPRLREQYF
NA | TRBJ1-1 | TRBV2 | NA | TGTGCCAGCAGTCGAGGGGTCCGGGTGAACACTGAAGCTTTCTTT | CASSRGVRVNTEAFF
NA | TRBJ2-4 | TRBV19 | NA | TGTGCCAGTAGTATAGATCGCACGTCGAACATTCAGTACTTC | CASSIDRTSNIQYF
NA | TRBJ1-1 | TRBV19 | NA | TGTGCCAGTAGTAACCCGCGGGCGAACACTGAAGCTTTCTTT | CASSNPRANTEAFF
NA | TRBJ2-5 | TRBV7-2 | NA | TGTGCCAGCAGCCGAACTAGGAGTCAAGAGACCCAGTACTTC | CASSRTRSQETQYF
TRBD1 | TRBJ2-7 | TRBV9 | NA | TGTGCCAGCAGCGTAGGGGACAGGGGGATACTTCCCTACGAGCAGTACTTC | CASSVGDRGILPYEQYF
NA | TRBJ2-7 | TRBV5-4 | NA | TGTGCCAGCAGCTTGGCCGAGGGTCGCCACGAGCAGTACTTC | CASSLAEGRHEQYF
TRBD2 | TRBJ2-7 | TRBV4-1 | NA | TGCGCCAGCAGCCAAGCCCTAGCGGGAGATGGGTCCGAGCAGTACTTC | CASSQALAGDGSEQYF
TRBD2 | TRBJ2-3 | TRBV5-6 | few | TGTGCCAGCAGCTTGCGGCTAGCGGGAGGGACAGATACGCAGTATTTT | CASSLRLAGGTDTQYF
NA | TRBJ2-5 | TRBV7-3 | NA | TGTGCCAGCAGCTTAGGACGGGGGGAGACCCAGTACTTC | CASSLGRGETQYF
NA | TRBJ1-2 | TRBV4-2 | NA | TGTGCCAGCAGCCAAGTTAGTGGTGCTGGCTACACCTTC | CASSQVSGAGYTF
NA | TRBJ2-2 | TRBV2 | NA | TGTGCCAGCAGTGTTTGGGACATAGGCACCGGGGAGCTGTTTTTT | CASSVWDIGTGELFF
TRBD2 | TRBJ2-5 | TRBV2 | NA | TGTGCCAGCAGCGCTAGCGGGGGGCCGAGCGAGACCCAGTACTTC | CASSASGGPSETQYF
NA | TRBJ2-7 | TRBV11-2 | NA | TGTGCCAGCAGCGTAACCGGGGCCCCCTACGAGCAGTACTTC | CASSVTGAPYEQYF
NA | TRBJ2-1 | TRBV5-1 | NA | TGCGCCAGCAGCTTGCAGGGCCCGGATCTGAATGAGCAGTTCTTC | CASSLQGPDLNEQFF